A single sample is the source of the 13 T cell receptor beta chains below, sequenced in a study of blood T cell repertoires in COVID-19 (TCRdb year 2020). Library construction relied on the immunoSEQ multiplex PCR assay. Imported from immuneACCESS, the table was reduced by TCRdb to in-frame sequences with V and J called. These copies leave out some clones; in studies compared against another copy, an unresolved V gene accounts for under half, and the cause of the remainder is not known. The sample contains 300,000 to 400,000 clones, roughly 90% of them found a single time. The ten largest clonotypes hold roughly 3.9% of the sample. The sequenced material came from PBMCs or T cells enriched from blood (not recorded which). Every receptor here comes from a woman aged 25 to 39 who had been exposed to COVID-19.

The chain couples TRBV5-1 to TRBJ1-1; D not certain. CDR1 and CDR2 from the germline V gene are SGHRS and YFSETQ. Trimming stripped 0 bases from V and 3 bases from J, with 12 bases between. CDR3 size: 15 residues. CDR3 loop: CASSLAPEMDTEAFF. DNA for the CDR3: TGCGCCAGCAGCTTGGCCCCAGAAATGGACACTGAAGCTTTCTTT.

The chain recombines TRBV19 with TRBJ1-1; a weak D match, TRBD1 (5 bases). Germline CDR1 LNHDA, CDR2 SQIVND (reference sequence). This CDR3 has 15 amino acids. V lost 5 bases and J 0 bases, leaving 13 bases between the germline ends. The CDR3 nucleotides are TGTGCCAGTAGTCGCCCCCGACAGATGAACACTGAAGCTTTCTTT. It is translated as CASSRPRQMNTEAFF.

This chain connects TRBV7-9 to TRBJ1-5, with D unresolved. Per germline, CDR1 SEHNR and CDR2 FQNEAQ (reference sequence). The CDR3 extends over 15 amino acids. V was pared by 1 base and J by 1 base, with 8 bases between. The CDR3 nucleotides are TGTGCCAGCAGCTTAGGTATGGAGAGCAATCAGCCCCAGCATTTT. It codes for CASSLGMESNQPQHF.

The CDR3 reads CASSPQGANTEAFF. In DNA form, the CDR3 reads TGTGCCAGCTCACCACAGGGGGCGAACACTGAAGCTTTCTTT. V and J are TRBV18 and TRBJ1-1, with 7 bases aligning to TRBD1. Trimming removed 1 base from V and 1 base from J; junction bases left unmatched: 0. Germline assignment: CDR1 KGHSH and CDR2 LQKENI. The CDR3 has 14 residues.

V usage is TRBV5-4 and J usage is TRBJ2-5; 7 bases agree with TRBD1. This CDR3 contains 13 residues. J lost 7 bases, V lost 0 bases, and 3 bases had no gene match. The germline V gene encodes CDR1 SGHNT and CDR2 YYREEE (reference sequence). The CDR3 loop reads CASSLEGAGTQYF. CDR3 DNA: TGTGCCAGCAGCTTGGAGGGGGCCGGGACCCAGTACTTC.

The chain uses TRBV5-1 and TRBJ2-1, with D possibly TRBD1 on 6 matching bases. The V end was cut by 0 bases, the J end by 5 bases, with 12 bases between. This CDR3 has 15 amino acids. Germline loops: CDR1 SGHRS, CDR2 YFSETQ. CDR3: CASSLGGRENNEQFF. CDR3 DNA: TGCGCCAGCAGCTTGGGGGGGCGTGAGAACAATGAGCAGTTCTTC.

The rearrangement uses TRBV15 and TRBJ1-3; D remains ambiguous. Germline V lookup: CDR1 LNHNV, CDR2 YYDKDF (reference sequence). Deletions cut 6 bases from V and 0 bases from J, with 18 bases between. The CDR3 length is 17 residues. CDR3 DNA sequence: TGTGCCACCAGACATCCTGGCCGCGGCACCTCTGGAAACACCATATATTTT. This codes for CATRHPGRGTSGNTIYF.

The chain's CDR3 is CASSVKGDTFTNEQFF. DNA of the CDR3: TGTGCCAGCAGCGTAAAAGGGGACACCTTTACCAATGAGCAGTTCTTC. The chain couples TRBV9 to TRBJ2-1; TRBD1 is a possible D gene (6 bases). Trimming shortened V by 1 base and J by 6 bases, and 17 bases separated the two germline ends. Germline V gene sequence: CDR1 SGDLS, CDR2 YYNGEE. The CDR3 contains 16 residues. Complete variable domain (other parts from reference TRBV9 and TRBJ2-1): DSGVTQTPKHLITATGQRVTLRCSPRSGDLSVYWYQQSLDQGLQFLIQYYNGEERAKGNILERFSAQQFPDLHSELNLSSLELGDSALYFCASSVKGDTFTNEQFFGPGTRLTVL.

The chain is built from TRBV7-9 and TRBJ2-1, with D maybe TRBD2 (6 bases). This CDR3 spans 15 amino acids. V was clipped by 5 bases and J by 7 bases, with 18 bases between them. Germline V gene lookup returns CDR1 SEHNR and CDR2 FQNEAQ (reference sequence). The CDR3 reads CASSPEWREGNEQFF. Here the CDR3 DNA reads TGTGCCAGCAGCCCCGAGTGGAGGGAAGGAAATGAGCAGTTCTTC.

The chain employs TRBV7-2 and TRBJ2-7; 13 nucleotides match TRBD2. V shed 5 bases and J 2 bases; nucleotides not matched to a gene: 6. Germline V gives CDR1 SGHTA, CDR2 FQGNSA. The CDR3 is 16 amino acids. The DNA for the CDR3 is TGTGCCAGCAGCCCTCTGACTAGCGGGGGGCCCTACGAGCAGTACTTC. Translation gives CASSPLTSGGPYEQYF.

This rearrangement joins TRBV2 to TRBJ1-2; the D is unclear. Between the trimmed V and J ends, which lost 4 bases and 9 bases, there was a span of 12 bases. This CDR3 spans 12 amino acids. CDR1 SNHLY and CDR2 FYNNEI come from the germline V gene. DNA of the CDR3: TGTGCCAGCAGTGGGCTGGTAAAGAGCTACACCTTC. Its translation is CASSGLVKSYTF.

This clone was seen only a few times. In DNA form, the CDR3 reads TGTGCCAGCAGCGTGGAGGGGCGCTTAGGTGGCTACACCTTC. Its protein is CASSVEGRLGGYTF. This chain joins TRBV9 and TRBJ1-2; D is perhaps TRBD1 (5 bases). Trimming stripped 2 bases from V and 7 bases from J, with 15 bases between. Per germline, CDR1 SGDLS and CDR2 YYNGEE. CDR3 length equals 14 residues.

V and J are TRBV19 and TRBJ1-2, with 8 bases lining up with TRBD1. Trimming took 6 bases from V and 3 from J; bases not matched to a gene: 9. CDR1 LNHDA and CDR2 SQIVND come from the germline V gene (reference sequence). This CDR3 region has 15 residues. Here the CDR3 DNA reads TGTGCCAGTAGCCTTAAACCGGGACAGGACTATGGCTACACCTTC. Residues: CASSLKPGQDYGYTF.